A single sample gave rise to the 20 T cell receptor beta chains below, sequenced in a study of cytomegalovirus exposure and HLA in healthy donors. PCR employed 60 Vbeta and 13 Jbeta primers. Method: immunoSEQ multiplex PCR; TCRdb's copy keeps in-frame clones and lacks some. Seen here are over 150,000 clones, roughly 79% observed once, and the top ten hold over 10%. The material sequenced was PBMCs. The receptor source for this set is a woman between 50 and 59 years old in good health and CMV-seronegative.

This clone has more than one count but fewer than ten. V usage is TRBV19 and J usage is TRBJ1-3; 7 bases match TRBD1. The germline CDR1 and CDR2 sequences are LNHDA and SQIVND (reference sequence). The CDR3 is 13 amino acids. Losses at the gene ends were 3 bases for V and 4 bases for J; bases not matched to a gene: 0. The CDR3: CASSMGQGNTIYF. The CDR3 DNA sequence: TGTGCCAGTAGTATGGGACAGGGAAACACCATATATTTT.

V and J are TRBV5-6 and TRBJ2-3; D may be TRBD2 (6 bases). The CDR3 runs to 15 residues. Per the germline V gene, CDR1 is SGHDT and CDR2 is YYEEEE. V was pared by 4 bases and J by 3 bases, with 15 bases between. CDR3 region: CASSPGGGWTDTQYF. CDR3 nucleotide sequence: TGTGCCAGCAGCCCAGGCGGAGGGTGGACAGATACGCAGTATTTT.

V usage is TRBV29-1 and J usage is TRBJ2-7, with D possibly being TRBD1 (6 bases). V dropped 3 bases and J dropped 3 bases, with 15 bases sitting between them. The CDR3 sequence is 14 residues long. Germline loops: CDR1 SQVTM, CDR2 ANQGSEA. The CDR3: CSVDSVGDNYEQYF. As DNA, the CDR3 is TGCAGCGTTGATTCGGTGGGGGACAACTACGAGCAGTACTTC.

The chain links TRBV5-5 to TRBJ1-2; a weak D match, TRBD1 (6 bases). V dropped 2 bases and J dropped 3 bases, with 17 bases sitting between them. Germline loops: CDR1 SGHKS, CDR2 YYEKEE (reference sequence). The length of the CDR3 is 16 residues. The CDR3 region has the DNA TGTGCCAGCAGCTTCGGACCCCGGGACACCGACTATGGCTACACCTTC. Protein: CASSFGPRDTDYGYTF. Full variable domain (remainder filled in from reference TRBV5-5 and TRBJ1-2): DAGVTQSPTHLIKTRGQQVTLRCSPISGHKSVSWYQQVLGQGPQFIFQYYEKEERGRGNFPDRFSARQFPNYSSELNVNALLLGDSALYLCASSFGPRDTDYGYTFGSGTRLTVV.

The CDR3 DNA reads as TGTGCCATCAGTCAGGGTAGGGAAAAACTGTTTTTT. It specifies CAISQGREKLFF. The V gene is TRBV10-3, the J gene TRBJ1-4; D might be TRBD1 (5 bases). V lost 5 bases and J 8 bases, leaving 9 bases between the germline ends. The CDR3 consists of 12 residues. The germline CDR1 and CDR2 sequences are ENHRY and SYGVKD.

CDR3 nucleotides: TGTGCCAGCAGCTTAGTCCCCAGGGTGGGCACTGAAGCTTTCTTT. It yields the protein CASSLVPRVGTEAFF. V is TRBV11-2 and J is TRBJ1-1; a possible D gene is TRBD1 (5 bases). V lost 1 base and J 4 bases, leaving 13 bases between the germline ends. The V gene's germline CDR1 is SGHAT and CDR2 FQNNGV. This CDR3 has 15 residues.

The chain has TRBV4-2 and TRBJ1-4, with 11 nucleotides matching TRBD1. CDR1 is LGHNA and CDR2 is YNFKEQ in the germline V gene. CDR3 length: 14 residues. The J segment lost 5 bases and the V segment lost 4 bases, leaving 0 bases of the junction unmatched. As DNA, the CDR3 is TGTGCCAGCAGCCGGGACAGGGGGAATGAAAAACTGTTTTTT. Translation gives CASSRDRGNEKLFF.

This clone is a singleton in its sample. The gene calls are TRBV5-1 and TRBJ2-5, with 8 nucleotides matching TRBD1. The J call may be wrong; the DNA end is better matched by TRBJ2-7. CDR3 length equals 14 residues. In germline, CDR1 is SGHRS, CDR2 YFSETQ. The CDR3: CASSIGQGSYEQYF. The DNA of the CDR3 is TGCGCCAGCAGCATTGGACAGGGCTCCTACGAGCAGTACTTC.

The chain employs TRBV16 and TRBJ2-7; tentative D call: TRBD2 (5 bases). Trimming shortened V by 4 bases and J by 0 bases, and 10 bases separated the two germline ends. The CDR3 has 14 residues. CDR1 and CDR2 from the germline V gene are KGHSY and FQNENV. The CDR3 region is CASSRGSSSYEQYF. The CDR3 DNA follows: TGTGCCAGCAGCCGAGGGTCGAGCTCCTACGAGCAGTACTTC.

The chain carries TRBV5-1 and TRBJ2-6; the D is unclear. V was cut by 4 bases and J by 2 bases, with 4 bases left in between. CDR3 length equals 13 residues. Germline CDR1 is SGHRS and CDR2 is YFSETQ. The CDR3 reads CASSPAGANVLTF. For the CDR3, the DNA is TGCGCCAGCAGCCCGGCTGGGGCCAACGTCCTGACTTTC.

V and J are TRBV11-2 and TRBJ1-5; D is possibly TRBD1 (6 bases). Trimming took off 5 bases at V and 5 bases at J, with 7 bases between the two ends. The CDR3 length is 12 residues. The V gene's germline CDR1 is SGHAT and CDR2 FQNNGV. The CDR3 loop reads CASSEGDQPQHF. The CDR3 DNA follows: TGTGCCAGCAGCGAGGGGGATCAGCCCCAGCATTTT.

V and J are TRBV6-5 and TRBJ1-5; D possibly corresponds to TRBD1 (5 bases). CDR3 size: 13 residues. Germline loops: CDR1 MNHEY, CDR2 SVGAGI. The V end lost 8 bases, the J end lost 3 bases, and 11 bases lay between the germline ends. This CDR3 is CASRRGYNQPQHF. Here the CDR3 DNA reads TGTGCCAGCCGGAGGGGATACAATCAGCCCCAGCATTTT.

This sequence joins TRBV30 and TRBJ2-3; D may be TRBD1 (6 bases). The V gene's germline CDR1 is GTSNPN and CDR2 SVGIG (reference sequence). The CDR3 is 15 amino acids. V gave up 0 bases and J gave up 4 bases, with 14 bases separating them. The CDR3 coding sequence is TGTGCCTGGAGTGTACGCAGGGGTAGAGCAGATACGCAGTATTTT. This translates into CAWSVRRGRADTQYF.

The chain uses TRBV7-8 and TRBJ1-3; a weak D match, TRBD1 (5 bases). Deletions cut 6 bases from V and 2 bases from J, with 11 bases between. This CDR3 is built from 14 residues. Germline lookup yields CDR1 SGHVS and CDR2 FQNEAQ. This CDR3 reads CASSLRGTGNTIYF. The CDR3 bases are TGTGCCAGCAGTCTAAGGGGCACTGGAAACACCATATATTTT.

Comment on this clone: Other DNA sequences of this sample code for an identical CDR3. The chain recombines TRBV4-1 with TRBJ2-7; D is possibly TRBD2 (5 bases). Trimming took off 4 bases at V and 2 bases at J, with 12 bases between the two ends. Germline lookup yields CDR1 MGHRA and CDR2 YSYEKL. The length of the CDR3 is 14 residues. The CDR3 region has the DNA TGCGCCAGCAGCCCACGGGCGGAGGCCTACGAGCAGTACTTC. Amino acids: CASSPRAEAYEQYF.

V and J are TRBV25-1 and TRBJ1-1; no firm D call. Germline-derived CDR1 and CDR2 are MGHDK and SYGVNS. CDR3 length equals 13 residues. The V and J ends lost 4 bases and 1 base respectively, with 7 bases between them. The CDR3 loop is CASSVTENTEAFF. The CDR3 bases are TGTGCCAGCAGTGTCACAGAGAACACTGAAGCTTTCTTT.

This sequence joins TRBV18 and TRBJ1-4, with D hard to call. V was trimmed by 0 bases and J by 7 bases, leaving 12 bases between them. The CDR3 contains 15 residues. The germline V gene encodes CDR1 KGHSH and CDR2 LQKENI. CDR3 loop: CASSPPPPAGEKLFF. For the CDR3, the DNA is TGTGCCAGCTCACCACCACCCCCGGCGGGTGAAAAACTGTTTTTT.

As DNA, the CDR3 is TGTGCCAGCAGCTCGGGGACTAGCACAGATACGCAGTATTTT. Amino acid sequence: CASSSGTSTDTQYF. The chain links TRBV7-2 to TRBJ2-3; TRBD2 might be the D (6 bases). The CDR3 runs 14 residues. Trimming pared 4 bases from V and 0 bases from J, leaving 8 bases between. CDR1 and CDR2 (germline): SGHTA, FQGNSA.

V is TRBV18 and J is TRBJ2-7; TRBD1 matches at 10 bases. CDR3 length: 17 residues. V was clipped by 3 bases and J by 3 bases; unmatched bases: 11. The germline gives CDR1 KGHSH, CDR2 LQKENI. The CDR3 reads CASSPRAPGTGDYEQYF. CDR3 sequence (DNA): TGTGCCAGCTCACCTAGGGCGCCCGGGACAGGGGACTACGAGCAGTACTTC.

Here the CDR3 DNA reads TGTGCCAGCAGCTTAGTAGCGGGGGGCTCTTCCTACAATGAGCAGTTCTTC. This gives the protein CASSLVAGGSSYNEQFF. The genes are TRBV7-2 and TRBJ2-1; 10 nucleotides align to TRBD2. The CDR3 spans 17 residues. Germline V lookup: CDR1 SGHTA, CDR2 FQGNSA. Trimming removed 1 base from V and 1 base from J; junction bases left unmatched: 4.